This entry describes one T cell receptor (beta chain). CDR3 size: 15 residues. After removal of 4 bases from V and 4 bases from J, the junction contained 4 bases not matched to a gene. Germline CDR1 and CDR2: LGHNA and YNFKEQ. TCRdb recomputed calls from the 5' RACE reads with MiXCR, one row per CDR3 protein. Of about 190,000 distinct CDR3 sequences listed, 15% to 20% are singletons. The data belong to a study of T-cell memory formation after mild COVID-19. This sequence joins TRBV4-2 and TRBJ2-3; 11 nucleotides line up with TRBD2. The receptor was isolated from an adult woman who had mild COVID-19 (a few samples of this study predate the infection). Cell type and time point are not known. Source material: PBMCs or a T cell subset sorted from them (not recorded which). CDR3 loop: CASSPTSGVSDTQYF. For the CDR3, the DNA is TGTGCCAGCAGCCCGACTAGCGGGGTGTCAGATACGCAGTATTTT.